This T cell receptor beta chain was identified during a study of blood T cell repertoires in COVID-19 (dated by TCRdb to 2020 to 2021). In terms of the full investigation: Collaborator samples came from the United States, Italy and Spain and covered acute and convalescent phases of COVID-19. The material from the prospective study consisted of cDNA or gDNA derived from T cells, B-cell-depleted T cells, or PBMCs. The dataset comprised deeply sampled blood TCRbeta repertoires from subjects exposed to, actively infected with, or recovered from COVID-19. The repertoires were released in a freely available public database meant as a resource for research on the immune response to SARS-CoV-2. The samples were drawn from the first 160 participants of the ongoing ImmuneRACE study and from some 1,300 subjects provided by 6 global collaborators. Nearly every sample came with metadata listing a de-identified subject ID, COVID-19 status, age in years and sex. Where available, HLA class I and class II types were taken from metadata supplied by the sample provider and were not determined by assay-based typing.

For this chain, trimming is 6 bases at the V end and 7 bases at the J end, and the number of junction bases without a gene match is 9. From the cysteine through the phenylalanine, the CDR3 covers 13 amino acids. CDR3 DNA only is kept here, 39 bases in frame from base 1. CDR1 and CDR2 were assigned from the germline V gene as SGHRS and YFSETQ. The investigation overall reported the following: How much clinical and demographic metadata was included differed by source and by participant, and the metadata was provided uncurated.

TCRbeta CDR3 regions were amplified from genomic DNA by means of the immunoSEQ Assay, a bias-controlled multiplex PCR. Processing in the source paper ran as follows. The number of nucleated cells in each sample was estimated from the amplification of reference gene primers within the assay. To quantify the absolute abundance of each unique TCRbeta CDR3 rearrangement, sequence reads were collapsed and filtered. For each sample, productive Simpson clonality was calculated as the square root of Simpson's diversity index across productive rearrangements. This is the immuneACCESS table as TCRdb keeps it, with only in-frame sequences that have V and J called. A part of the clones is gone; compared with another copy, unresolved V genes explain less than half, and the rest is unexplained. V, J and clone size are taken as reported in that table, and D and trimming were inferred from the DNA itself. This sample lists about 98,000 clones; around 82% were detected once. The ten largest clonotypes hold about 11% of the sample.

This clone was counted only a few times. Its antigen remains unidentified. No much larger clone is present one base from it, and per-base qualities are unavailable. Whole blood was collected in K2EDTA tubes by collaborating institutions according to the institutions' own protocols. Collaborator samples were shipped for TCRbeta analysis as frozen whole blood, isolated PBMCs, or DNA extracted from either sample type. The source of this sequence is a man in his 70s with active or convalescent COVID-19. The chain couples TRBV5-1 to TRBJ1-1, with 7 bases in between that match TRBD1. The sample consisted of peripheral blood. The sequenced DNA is TGCGCCAGCACCGCCGGGGACAGAATTGAAGCTTTCTTT. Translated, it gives CASTAGDRIEAFF.